The rows below give T cell receptor beta chains drawn from one sample of a study of shared clonotypes between healthy human individuals. The repertoire was sequenced with immunoSEQ multiplex PCR; TCRdb's copy has only in-frame clones and lacks some. This table holds about 490,000 clones, 76% found once. Sequences were obtained from PBMCs. These receptor sequences come from a woman aged 40-49 years in good health. Some clones in this sample may be carry-over from other donors' samples. Both conserved end residues are part of each CDR3. D genes are given only for firm matches. A clone size is listed for some rows: how often the clone was seen (once, few, many), or a class if it is expanded.

J,D,V,size,DNA,CDR3
TRBJ1-1,NA,TRBV18,NA,TGTGCCAGCTCACCACGGGCCCAGGGGTACACTGAAGCTTTCTTT,CASSPRAQGYTEAFF
TRBJ2-1,TRBD2,TRBV5-1,NA,TGCGCCAGCAGCCCAAGACTAGCGGGAGGGCCGAGCTCCTACAATGAGCAGTTCTTC,CASSPRLAGGPSSYNEQFF
TRBJ2-7,TRBD1,TRBV11-2,NA,TGTGCCAGCAGCACAGGACAGGGGTACTACGAGCAGTACTTC,CASSTGQGYYEQYF
TRBJ2-7,NA,TRBV5-4,NA,TGTGCCAGCAGCCTACCGGGCTCATCCTACGAGCAGTACTTC,CASSLPGSSYEQYF
TRBJ2-1,NA,TRBV11-2,NA,TGTGCCAGCAGCTTAAGTGAGGGGTTCGGCAATGAGCAGTTCTTC,CASSLSEGFGNEQFF
TRBJ2-1,TRBD1,TRBV6-1,NA,TGTGCCAGCAGTGAAAGGGGACAGGGGCTCTATGAGCAGTTCTTC,CASSERGQGLYEQFF
TRBJ2-1,NA,TRBV7-9,NA,TGTGCCAGCAGCACCACTGAGGACAATGAGCAGTTCTTC,CASSTTEDNEQFF
TRBJ2-1,TRBD2,TRBV6-1,NA,TGTGCCAGCACCATCGGGGGGTACAATGAGCAGTTCTTC,CASTIGGYNEQFF
TRBJ2-1,TRBD1,TRBV25-1,NA,TGTGCCAGCAGTGACTCGGGACAGGGGAGTTACAATGAGCAGTTCTTC,CASSDSGQGSYNEQFF
TRBJ1-6,TRBD1,TRBV30,NA,TGTGCCTGGGGCCGGGACAGCCGGAATTCACCCCTCCACTTT,CAWGRDSRNSPLHF
TRBJ1-2,NA,TRBV5-8,NA,TGTGCCAGCAGCCAATCGGGTTTTCGTAGTGGCTACACCTTC,CASSQSGFRSGYTF
TRBJ2-7,TRBD1,TRBV28,NA,TGTGCCAGCAGTAGACAGGGTAAATTGACTTACGAGCAGTACTTC,CASSRQGKLTYEQYF
TRBJ1-1,NA,TRBV2,NA,TGTGCCAGTATCCTTCAGGGGAACACTGAAGCTTTCTTT,CASILQGNTEAFF
TRBJ2-2,NA,TRBV7-3,NA,TGTGCCAGCAGCTTGAGGGAAGGGGCCGGGGAGCTGTTTTTT,CASSLREGAGELFF
TRBJ2-7,TRBD1,TRBV28,NA,TGTGCCAGCAGTACAGGGGGGCCCTACGAGCAGTACTTC,CASSTGGPYEQYF
TRBJ2-2,TRBD1,TRBV5-1,NA,TGCGCCAGCAGCTTGGTTGTAGCACAGGGGGTTATCGGGGAGCTGTTTTTT,CASSLVVAQGVIGELFF
TRBJ1-4,TRBD1,TRBV18,once,TGTGCCAGCTCACCACCGGGGACAGGCGACGAAAAACTGTTTTTT,CASSPPGTGDEKLFF
TRBJ2-7,TRBD2,TRBV29-1,NA,TGCAGCGTTCAAACTAGCGGGAGCGGCGAGCAGTACTTC,CSVQTSGSGEQYF
TRBJ2-1,TRBD2,TRBV7-6,NA,TGTGCCAGCAGCGGGAGGGGACCAAACTCCTACAATGAGCAGTTCTTC,CASSGRGPNSYNEQFF
TRBJ1-2,NA,TRBV6-6,NA,TGTGCCAGCAGTTACGGGTCGGGCTATGGCTACACCTTC,CASSYGSGYGYTF
TRBJ2-1,TRBD2,TRBV7-2,NA,TGTGCCAGCAGCTTAGGGACTAGCGGGAGTCGTCGGAATGAGCAGTTCTTC,CASSLGTSGSRRNEQFF
TRBJ2-5,TRBD2,TRBV7-9,NA,TGTGCCAGCAGCTTAGGGATGGGGCTAGCGGGAGGAGAGACCCAGTACTTC,CASSLGMGLAGGETQYF
TRBJ2-1,TRBD1,TRBV6-6,NA,TGTGCCAGCAGACGAGACAGGGGTGAGCAGTTCTTC,CASRRDRGEQFF
TRBJ2-7,NA,TRBV2,NA,TGTGCCAGCATCCGGCAGGGGGGTGTATACGAGCAGTACTTC,CASIRQGGVYEQYF
TRBJ2-5,TRBD2,TRBV2,NA,TGTGCCAGCAGTGCCCGGACTAGCGGGTACCAAGAGACCCAGTACTTC,CASSARTSGYQETQYF
TRBJ1-2,TRBD1,TRBV4-2,NA,TGTGCCAGCAGCCCCAAGAGGAGCCGGGCCCAGGGGGGCTATGGCTACACCTTC,CASSPKRSRAQGGYGYTF
TRBJ2-4,NA,TRBV4-1,NA,TGCGCCAGCAGCCAAGAGGAGTACGGAAGAAACATTCAGTACTTC,CASSQEEYGRNIQYF
TRBJ2-1,TRBD2,TRBV27,few,TGTGCCAGCATTACCCGGTCAAGCGGGATGTCCTACAATGAGCAGTTCTTC,CASITRSSGMSYNEQFF
TRBJ1-1,NA,TRBV6-5,NA,TGTGCCGCGTCCAGAAGGGGGACACAGAACACTGAAGCTTTCTTT,CAASRRGTQNTEAFF
TRBJ2-1,NA,TRBV27,NA,TGTGCCAGCAGTTTATTAGGACTCGCGGACAATGAGCAGTTCTTC,CASSLLGLADNEQFF
TRBJ2-7,NA,TRBV5-8,NA,TGTGCCAGCAGCTTGGCCACCAGCGAGCAGTACTTC,CASSLATSEQYF
TRBJ1-2,NA,TRBV30,NA,TGTGCCTGGACAGAGAACTATGGCTACACCTTC,CAWTENYGYTF
TRBJ2-7,NA,TRBV11-2,NA,TGTGCCAGCAGCGTCGTAAGGGGCCGGGAGCAGTACTTC,CASSVVRGREQYF
TRBJ1-5,TRBD1,TRBV19,NA,TGTGCCAGTAGCGGACAGGCAAGAGTACAGCCCCAGCATTTT,CASSGQARVQPQHF
TRBJ2-1,NA,TRBV5-1,NA,TGCGCCAGCAGCTTGGAGGTAGGCCTGTACAATGAGCAGTTCTTC,CASSLEVGLYNEQFF
TRBJ2-7,TRBD2,TRBV11-2,few,TGTGCCAGCAGCCCGGGACTAGCGGGTTTTTACGAGCAGTACTTC,CASSPGLAGFYEQYF
TRBJ1-3,NA,TRBV30,NA,TGTGCCTGGAGTGTAGCCGCGACTGCTGGAAACACCATATATTTT,CAWSVAATAGNTIYF
TRBJ2-1,NA,TRBV19,NA,TGTGCCAGTAGTTTAGCGGAAAGCTCCTACAATGAGCAGTTCTTC,CASSLAESSYNEQFF
TRBJ2-2,NA,TRBV10-1,NA,TGCGCCAGCAGTGAATTGGCAGGGTCCGGGGAGCTGTTTTTT,CASSELAGSGELFF
TRBJ1-5,NA,TRBV19,NA,TGTGCCAGTAGTAACCAGGGAACTTATAGCAATCAGCCCCAGCATTTT,CASSNQGTYSNQPQHF
TRBJ2-6,NA,TRBV5-1,NA,TGCGCCAGTTCCGTTGCAGGGGCTGGGGCCAACGTCCTGACTTTC,CASSVAGAGANVLTF
TRBJ1-2,TRBD1,TRBV28,NA,TGTGCCAGCAGGCCCGGTGTCTCCGACAGGGCTAACTATGGCTACACCTTC,CASRPGVSDRANYGYTF
TRBJ2-7,NA,TRBV4-1,NA,TGCGCCAGCAGCGAATTTGCCGCCTACGAGCAGTACTTC,CASSEFAAYEQYF
TRBJ2-6,NA,TRBV29-1,NA,TGCAGCGTCGCCCACAGCTCTGGGGCCAACGTCCTGACTTTC,CSVAHSSGANVLTF
TRBJ2-7,NA,TRBV18,NA,TGTGCCAGCTCACCAGGGCCAGGAAACTACGAGCAGTACTTC,CASSPGPGNYEQYF
TRBJ2-7,TRBD2,TRBV6-1,NA,TGTGCCAGCAGTGGCCCTAGCGGAGGCTTCTCCTACGAGCAGTACTTC,CASSGPSGGFSYEQYF
TRBJ2-1,NA,TRBV7-9,NA,TGTGCCAGCAGCTTAGAAGGGGGTAAGCGGTTCTTC,CASSLEGGKRFF
TRBJ1-2,NA,TRBV6-4,many,TGTGCCAGCAGTGAGCTGCCCGGGGGCGCGGGGGGCTACACCTTC,CASSELPGGAGGYTF
TRBJ2-7,NA,TRBV28,once,TGTGCCGGCAGTTTCCCAGGGAGGCCCCCCTACGAGCAGTACTTC,CAGSFPGRPPYEQYF
TRBJ2-5,TRBD2,TRBV7-9,NA,TGTGCCAGCAGCCCTAGCGGGATGGAGACCCAGTACTTC,CASSPSGMETQYF
TRBJ1-4,TRBD1,TRBV10-3,NA,TGTGCCATTAGAGACAGGGACGGTGAAAAACTGTTTTTT,CAIRDRDGEKLFF
TRBJ1-1,NA,TRBV6-6,NA,TGTGCCAGCACCACGACAAACACTGAAGCTTTCTTT,CASTTTNTEAFF
TRBJ1-2,NA,TRBV28,NA,TGTGCCAGCAGAGAAGAGAGAAACTATGGCTACACCTTC,CASREERNYGYTF
TRBJ1-5,TRBD1,TRBV29-1,NA,TGCAGCGATAGGGGGCTCAGTTTAGGTCAGCCCCAGCATTTT,CSDRGLSLGQPQHF
TRBJ2-2,NA,TRBV2,NA,TGTGCCAGCAGTGAGAGACAGGCGAACACCGGGGAGCTGTTTTTT,CASSERQANTGELFF